Included here is one T cell receptor beta chain sequence, with context. Its antigen is not known. The V gene end was trimmed by 7 bases and the J gene end by 0 bases; junction bases not matched to a gene: 3. The CDR3 is 13 amino acids. Per germline, CDR1 LNHDA and CDR2 SQIVND (reference sequence). This sample is part of a study of cytomegalovirus exposure and HLA in healthy donors. Overall study context: Of the donors genotyped, some 400 in all, 81% fell in the Caucasian-associated ancestry cluster. Findings and limits, study-wide: Apparent HLA restriction characterized most CMV-associated TCR beta chains in a later analysis. For most TCR beta V segments, an earlier analysis put the productive rate at about 90% or about 30% of the time.

Vbeta (60) and Jbeta (13) primers were used in the PCR. Per the study methods: In a later analysis, of 80 million to 90 million unique beta chains, roughly 9.9 million appeared in at least two donors. Repertoires were generated with immunoSEQ multiplex PCR, while TCRdb's copy carries only in-frame clones and drops some. From that table come the V and J calls and clone size; the DNA was used to work out D and trimming. The profile shows about 200,000 clones, approximately 70% of them singletons. Sequences were obtained from PBMCs. The receptor comes from a man aged 35-49 years in good health and CMV-seropositive. This sequence joins TRBV19 and TRBJ2-7, with 7 bases lining up with TRBD2. This chain's CDR3 is CASMGGVSYEQYF. The CDR3 nucleotides are TGTGCCAGTATGGGAGGGGTCTCCTACGAGCAGTACTTC. Filled out from reference TRBV19 and TRBJ2-7, the complete variable domain reads DGGITQSPKYLFRKEGQNVTLSCEQNLNHDAMYWYRQDPGQGLRLIYYSQIVNDFQKGDIAEGYSVSREKKESFPLTVTSAQKNPTAFYLCASMGGVSYEQYFGPGTRLTVT.